One and the same sample provided the 11 T cell receptor beta chains below, sequenced in a study of blood T cells in healthy people across ages. A sample-barcoded 5' primer and a J-beta primer mix were used in a second PCR of roughly 7 to 12 cycles. TCRdb re-analysed the 5' RACE reads in MiXCR, keeping a single row per CDR3 protein. The sample records about 1.4 million distinct CDR3 sequences, approximately 59% being singletons. The material sequenced was blood. The receptor set was obtained from a man between 18 and 35 years old in good health.

In the case of this clonotype: The junction does not match germline at one end; this may be a read error. V is TRBV6-5 and J is TRBJ2-7; unclear D gene. The CDR3 has 15 residues. CDR1 and CDR2 (germline): MNHEY, SVGAGI. The CDR3 sequence: CASSEFRRHSDEQYF. The CDR3 region has the DNA TGTGCCAGCAGTGAATTTAGACGACACTCCGACGAGCAGTACTTC.

In this sample, this clonotype turned up once. The gene calls are TRBV7-2 and TRBJ1-6; a weak D match, TRBD1 (5 bases). The CDR3 runs to 15 residues. Looked up from germline, CDR1 is SGHTA and CDR2 is FQGNSA. Between the trimmed V and J ends, which lost 5 bases and 7 bases, there was a span of 15 bases. The CDR3 loop is CASSHKPGDNSPLHF. CDR3 DNA sequence: TGTGCCAGCAGCCATAAGCCGGGGGACAATTCACCCCTCCACTTT.

The genes are TRBV20-1 and TRBJ2-2; D unclear. The CDR3 extends over 12 amino acids. CDR1 is DFQATT and CDR2 is SNEGSKA in the germline V gene (reference sequence). V was cut by 3 bases and J by 3 bases, with 5 bases left in between. The CDR3 protein is CSARSDTGELFF. CDR3 nucleotide sequence: TGCAGTGCTAGGAGCGACACCGGGGAGCTGTTTTTT.

The chain couples TRBV29-1 to TRBJ2-7; D call uncertain. The assigned J gene may be wrong: the sequence end matches TRBJ2-5 better. Germline CDR1 SQVTM, CDR2 ANQGSEA. The CDR3 runs to 13 residues. This chain's CDR3 is CSVSSRLTETQYF. Written as DNA, the CDR3 is TGCAGCGTTTCCTCCAGGCTCACAGAGACCCAGTACTTC.

The V and J genes are TRBV5-1 and TRBJ1-1; a weak D match, TRBD1 (5 bases). The CDR3 has 14 residues. V was clipped by 4 bases and J by 4 bases, with 14 bases between them. Germline V gene data show CDR1 as SGHRS and CDR2 as YFSETQ. CDR3 in amino acids: CASSGTGAPTEAFF. The CDR3 DNA is TGCGCCAGCAGCGGTACCGGGGCGCCCACTGAAGCTTTCTTT. Combining the CDR3 with reference TRBV5-1 and TRBJ1-1 gives the whole variable domain KAGVTQTPRYLIKTRGQQVTLSCSPISGHRSVSWYQQTPGQGLQFLFEYFSETQRNKGNFPGRFSGRQFSNSRSEMNVSTLELGDSALYLCASSGTGAPTEAFFGQGTRLTVV.

This chain connects TRBV6-1 to TRBJ2-7; no reliable D call. The CDR3 totals 12 residues. Per the germline V gene, CDR1 is MNHNS and CDR2 is SASEGT. Trimming shortened V by 8 bases and J by 3 bases, and 11 bases separated the two germline ends. CDR3 sequence: CASGVYGYEQYF. CDR3 nucleotide sequence: TGTGCCAGCGGTGTATACGGCTACGAGCAGTACTTC.

This clonotype appeared a few times. This rearrangement joins TRBV7-2 to TRBJ2-3; a weak D match, TRBD2 (5 bases). Trimming stripped 0 bases from V and 3 bases from J, with 16 bases between. The CDR3 totals 17 residues. From germline, CDR1 is SGHTA and CDR2 FQGNSA. The CDR3 is CASSLALPPGVTDTQYF. The DNA for the CDR3 is TGTGCCAGCAGCTTAGCTCTTCCCCCCGGGGTTACAGATACGCAGTATTTT.

The chain couples TRBV6-2 or TRBV6-3 to TRBJ2-7, with D maybe TRBD2 (6 bases). Per germline, CDR1 MNHEY and CDR2 SVGEGT. V dropped 7 bases and J dropped 5 bases, with 15 bases sitting between them. The CDR3 spans 13 residues. This chain's CDR3 is CASTAGGVNEQYF. The CDR3 DNA sequence: TGTGCCAGCACCGCGGGCGGGGTGAACGAGCAGTACTTC.

On this clonotype itself: An end of the junction differs from the germline gene, which may be a read error. V and J are TRBV12-3 or TRBV12-4 and TRBJ2-3; D gene ambiguous. The CDR3 spans 13 residues. CDR3 in amino acids: CASNFRTTDTEYF. DNA for the CDR3: TGTGCCAGCAATTTCAGGACCACAGATACGGAGTATTTT.

The J gene is TRBJ1-2, the V gene TRBV6-2 or TRBV6-3, with a tentative D call TRBD1 (6 bases). The V end lost 6 bases, the J end lost 6 bases, and 17 bases lay between the germline ends. Looked up from germline, CDR1 is MNHEY and CDR2 is SVGEGT. The CDR3 has 14 residues. The CDR3, as DNA: TGTGCCAGCAGCATCGCCAGGGGAGGTAATGGCTACACCTTC. It yields the protein CASSIARGGNGYTF.

This clonotype was observed a few times. The chain employs TRBV29-1 and TRBJ2-7; D is possibly TRBD2 (5 bases). CDR1 is SQVTM and CDR2 is ANQGSEA in the germline V gene. The CDR3 spans 15 residues. The ends were cut back, 3 bases at V and 6 bases at J, with 21 bases in the middle. The DNA of the CDR3 is TGCAGCGTTGACGGTTCGGGGTTGTACGGCAGCGAGCAGTACTTC. It encodes CSVDGSGLYGSEQYF.